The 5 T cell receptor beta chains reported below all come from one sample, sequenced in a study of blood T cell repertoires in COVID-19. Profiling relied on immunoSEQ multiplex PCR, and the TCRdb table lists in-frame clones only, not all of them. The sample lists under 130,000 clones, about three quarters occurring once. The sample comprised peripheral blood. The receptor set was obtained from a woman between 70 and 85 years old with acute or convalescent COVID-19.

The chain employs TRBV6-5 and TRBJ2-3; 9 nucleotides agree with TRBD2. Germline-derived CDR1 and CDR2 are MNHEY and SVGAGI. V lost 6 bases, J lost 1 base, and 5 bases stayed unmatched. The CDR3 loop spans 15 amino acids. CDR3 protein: CASSAPSGGTDTQYF. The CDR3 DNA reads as TGTGCCAGCAGCGCCCCTAGCGGGGGCACAGATACGCAGTATTTT.

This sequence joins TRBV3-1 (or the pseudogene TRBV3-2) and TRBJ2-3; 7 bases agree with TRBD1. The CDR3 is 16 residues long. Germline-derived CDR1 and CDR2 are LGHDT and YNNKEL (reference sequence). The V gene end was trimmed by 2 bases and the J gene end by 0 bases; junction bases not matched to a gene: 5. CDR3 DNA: TGTGCCAGCAGCCAAAACGGACAGGTTAGCACAGATACGCAGTATTTT. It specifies CASSQNGQVSTDTQYF.

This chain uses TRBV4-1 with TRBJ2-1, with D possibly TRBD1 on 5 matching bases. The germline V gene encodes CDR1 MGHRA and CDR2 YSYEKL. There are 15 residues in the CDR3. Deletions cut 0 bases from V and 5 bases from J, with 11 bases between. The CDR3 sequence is CASSQDVQGHNEQFF. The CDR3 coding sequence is TGCGCCAGCAGCCAAGATGTCCAGGGCCACAATGAGCAGTTCTTC.

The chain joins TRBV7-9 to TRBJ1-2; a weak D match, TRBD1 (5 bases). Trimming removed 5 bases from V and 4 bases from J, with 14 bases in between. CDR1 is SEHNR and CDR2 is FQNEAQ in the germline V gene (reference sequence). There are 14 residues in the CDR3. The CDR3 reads CASSPSTESYGYTF. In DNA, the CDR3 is TGTGCCAGCAGCCCTTCGACAGAGAGCTATGGCTACACCTTC.

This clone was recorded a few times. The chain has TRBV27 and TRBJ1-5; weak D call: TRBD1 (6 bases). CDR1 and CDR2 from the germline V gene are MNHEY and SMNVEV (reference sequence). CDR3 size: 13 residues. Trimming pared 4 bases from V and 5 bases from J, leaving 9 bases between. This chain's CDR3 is CASSYDRYQPQHF. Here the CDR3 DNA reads TGTGCCAGCAGTTATGACAGGTATCAGCCCCAGCATTTT.